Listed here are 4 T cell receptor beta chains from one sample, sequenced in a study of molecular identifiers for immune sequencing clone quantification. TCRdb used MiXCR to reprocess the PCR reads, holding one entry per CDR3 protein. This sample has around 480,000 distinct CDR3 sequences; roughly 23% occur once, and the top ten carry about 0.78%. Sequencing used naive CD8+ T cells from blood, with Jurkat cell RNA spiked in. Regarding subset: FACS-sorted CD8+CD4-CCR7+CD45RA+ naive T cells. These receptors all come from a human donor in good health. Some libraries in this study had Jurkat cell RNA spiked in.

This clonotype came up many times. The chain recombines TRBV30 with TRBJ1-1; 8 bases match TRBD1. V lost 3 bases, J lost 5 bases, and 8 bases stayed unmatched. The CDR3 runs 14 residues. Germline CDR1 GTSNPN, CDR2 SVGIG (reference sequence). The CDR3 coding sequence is TGTGCCTGGAGCTACGGACAGGGTAGTACTGAAGCTTTCTTT. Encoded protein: CAWSYGQGSTEAFF.

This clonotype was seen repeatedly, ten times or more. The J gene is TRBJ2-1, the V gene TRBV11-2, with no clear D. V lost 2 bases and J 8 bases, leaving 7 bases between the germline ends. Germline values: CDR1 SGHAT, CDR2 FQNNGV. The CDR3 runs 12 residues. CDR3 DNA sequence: TGTGCCAGCAGCTTATTTGGAGATGAGCAGTTCTTC. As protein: CASSLFGDEQFF.

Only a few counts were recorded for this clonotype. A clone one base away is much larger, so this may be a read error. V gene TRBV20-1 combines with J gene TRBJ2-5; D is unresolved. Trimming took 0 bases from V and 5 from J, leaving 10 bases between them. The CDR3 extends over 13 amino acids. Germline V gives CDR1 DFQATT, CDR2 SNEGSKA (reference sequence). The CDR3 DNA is TGCAGTGCTAGAGAGTGGTCCGTGGAGACCCAGTACTTC. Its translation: CSAREWSVETQYF.

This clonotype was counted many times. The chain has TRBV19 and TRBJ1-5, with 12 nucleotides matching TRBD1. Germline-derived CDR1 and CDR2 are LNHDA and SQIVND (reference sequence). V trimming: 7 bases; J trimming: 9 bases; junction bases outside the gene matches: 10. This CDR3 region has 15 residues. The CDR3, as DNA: TGTGCCAGTAACCTGGGGGACAGGGGGCTGCGGCCCCAGCATTTT. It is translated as CASNLGDRGLRPQHF.